The 7 T cell receptor beta chains listed next were all sequenced from one sample in a study of human T cells and chemical hapten exposure. TCRdb itself ran the RACE reads through MiXCR, one entry per CDR3 protein. The sample has around 92,000 distinct CDR3 sequences; 10% to 12% are singletons. Time point specified: pre-sensitization, week 0. Treatment meaning: therapeutic diphenylcyclopropenone sensitization with weekly scalp DPC. This specimen was whole blood, taken in connection with sensitization to the hapten diphenylcyclopropenone (DPC). These receptors all come from a woman aged 60-70 years with alopecia areata. Some clones in this sample may be carry-over from other donors' samples.

In nucleotides, the CDR3 is TGTGCCAGCAGCGTCCAGGGGGACTCCTACGAGCAGTACTTC. This codes for CASSVQGDSYEQYF. The chain joins TRBV9 to TRBJ2-7, with TRBD1 matching 7 bases. V lost 2 bases to trimming and J lost 0 bases; unmatched junction nucleotides: 2. CDR1 and CDR2 (germline): SGDLS, YYNGEE. The CDR3 has 14 amino acids.

The chain combines TRBV25-1 with TRBJ1-2, with TRBD1 matching 7 bases. V was clipped by 3 bases and J by 2 bases; unmatched bases: 9. Germline CDR1 is MGHDK and CDR2 is SYGVNS. CDR3 length equals 16 residues. Written as DNA, the CDR3 is TGTGCCAGCAGTGACCACAGGGGCGGCTGGAACTATGGCTACACCTTC. Protein: CASSDHRGGWNYGYTF.

This chain uses TRBV18 with TRBJ2-2, with D possibly TRBD1 on 6 matching bases. Germline V gene data show CDR1 as KGHSH and CDR2 as LQKENI. V lost 1 base and J 2 bases, leaving 11 bases between the germline ends. The CDR3 loop spans 16 amino acids. The CDR3 DNA reads TGTGCCAGCTCACCACGAAGGACAGAAAACACCGGGGAGCTGTTTTTT. The encoded protein is CASSPRRTENTGELFF.

This clonotype was seen a few times. The genes are TRBV27 and TRBJ2-2, with TRBD2 identical over 10 bases. The CDR3 contains 15 residues. Germline V gene lookup returns CDR1 MNHEY and CDR2 SMNVEV (reference sequence). V dropped 5 bases and J dropped 6; count of bases not matched to a gene: 6. The CDR3 protein is CASSLQRGGPGELFF. CDR3 nucleotides: TGTGCCAGCAGTCTCCAGCGGGGGGGCCCCGGGGAGCTGTTTTTT.

This clonotype has ten or more counts. The V and J genes are TRBV6-6 and TRBJ1-1, with TRBD1 identical over 10 bases. The CDR3 is 14 amino acids. CDR1 and CDR2 from the germline V gene are MNHNY and SVGAGI (reference sequence). V shed 2 bases and J 6 bases; nucleotides not matched to a gene: 3. DNA of the CDR3: TGTGCCAGCAGTTACGGGACAGGGGTCGCTGAAGCTTTCTTT. It yields the protein CASSYGTGVAEAFF.

This rearrangement joins TRBV6-6 to TRBJ2-3; 10 nucleotides align to TRBD2. The CDR3 totals 16 residues. V dropped 4 bases and J dropped 4; count of bases not matched to a gene: 8. Germline CDR1 reads MNHNY; CDR2 reads SVGAGI (reference sequence). CDR3 sequence reads: CASSFPAGGRADTQYF. CDR3 nucleotide sequence: TGTGCCAGCAGTTTCCCAGCGGGGGGGCGGGCAGATACGCAGTATTTT.

A word on this clonotype: This may be a read error, as it is one base from a much larger clone. The chain links TRBV6-5 to TRBJ2-7; 9 nucleotides agree with TRBD1. Per germline, CDR1 MNHEY and CDR2 SVGAGI. CDR3 length: 13 residues. V lost 6 bases and J lost 3; bases outside the gene matches: 3. The CDR3 loop is CASSPDRGYEQYF. The CDR3, as DNA: TGTGCCAGCAGCCCGGACAGGGGCTACGAGCAGTACTTC.